The clone carrying this T cell receptor (beta chain) was seen repeatedly, ten times or more. This sample is drawn from a study of early T cells in non-severe SARS-CoV-2 infection. Each CDR3 protein is one row after TCRdb ran MiXCR on the 5' RACE reads. The sample carries 84,000 or so distinct CDR3 sequences, more than 13% recorded once. V was shortened by 5 bases and J by 0 bases, with 5 bases between the two germline ends. In germline, CDR1 is SQVTM, CDR2 ANQGSEA. This CDR3 is built from 13 residues. The source material was whole blood. The chain is built from TRBV29-1 and TRBJ1-6; unclear D gene. The TCR sequence derives from an adult who was a healthcare worker with PCR-confirmed SARS-CoV-2 infection or an uninfected control (not recorded which). The CDR3 DNA reads as TGCAGCGTTCGGAGCTCCTATAATTCACCCCTCCACTTT. Translation: CSVRSSYNSPLHF.